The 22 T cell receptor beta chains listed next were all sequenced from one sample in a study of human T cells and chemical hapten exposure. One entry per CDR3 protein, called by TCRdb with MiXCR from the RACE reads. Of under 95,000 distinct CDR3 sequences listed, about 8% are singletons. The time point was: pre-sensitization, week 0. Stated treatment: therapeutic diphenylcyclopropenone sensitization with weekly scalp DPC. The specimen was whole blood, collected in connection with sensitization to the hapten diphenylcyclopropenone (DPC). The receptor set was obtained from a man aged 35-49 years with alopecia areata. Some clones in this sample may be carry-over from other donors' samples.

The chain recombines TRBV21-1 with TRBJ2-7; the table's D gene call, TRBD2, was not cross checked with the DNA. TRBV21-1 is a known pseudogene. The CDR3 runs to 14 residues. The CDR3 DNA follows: TGTGCCAGCAGCAAAGAGCGGGAGACCCGCGAGCAGTACGTC. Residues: CASSKERETREQYV.

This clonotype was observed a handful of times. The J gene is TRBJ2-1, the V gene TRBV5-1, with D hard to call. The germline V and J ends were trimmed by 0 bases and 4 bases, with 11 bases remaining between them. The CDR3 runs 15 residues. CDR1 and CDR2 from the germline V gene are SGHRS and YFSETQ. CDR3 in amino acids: CASSLVGILYNEQFF. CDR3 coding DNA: TGCGCCAGCAGCTTGGTGGGTATCCTTTACAATGAGCAGTTCTTC.

In nucleotides, the CDR3 is TGCGCCAGCAGCCATGGGACAGCGAATCAGCCCCAGCATTTT. Its protein product is CASSHGTANQPQHF. The J gene is TRBJ1-5, the V gene TRBV5-1; TRBD1 matches 7 bases. CDR1 and CDR2 (germline): SGHRS, YFSETQ. The CDR3 runs 14 residues. The ends lost 4 bases at V and 4 bases at J; junction bases unmatched: 5.

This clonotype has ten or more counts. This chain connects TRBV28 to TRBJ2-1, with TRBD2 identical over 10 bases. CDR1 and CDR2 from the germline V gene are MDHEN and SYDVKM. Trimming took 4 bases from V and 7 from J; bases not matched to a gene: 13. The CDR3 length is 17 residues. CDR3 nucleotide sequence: TGTGCCAGCAGTTCTGTGGGAGCGGGAGGGCCCGAGAATGAGCAGTTCTTC. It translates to CASSSVGAGGPENEQFF.

CDR3 sequence: CASSPGTPGNTIYF. DNA for the CDR3: TGTGCCAGTAGTCCCGGGACACCTGGAAACACCATATATTTT. The chain carries TRBV19 and TRBJ1-3; weak D call: TRBD1 (6 bases). Germline V gives CDR1 LNHDA, CDR2 SQIVND (reference sequence). V lost 5 bases and J lost 2, with 10 bases in between. The CDR3 is 14 amino acids.

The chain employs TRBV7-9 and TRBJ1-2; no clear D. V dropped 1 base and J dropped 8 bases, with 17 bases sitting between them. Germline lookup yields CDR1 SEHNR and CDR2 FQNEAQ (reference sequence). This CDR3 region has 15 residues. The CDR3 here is CASSLDSRSILGYTF. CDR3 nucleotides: TGTGCCAGCAGCTTAGACTCCCGCTCCATATTGGGCTACACCTTC.

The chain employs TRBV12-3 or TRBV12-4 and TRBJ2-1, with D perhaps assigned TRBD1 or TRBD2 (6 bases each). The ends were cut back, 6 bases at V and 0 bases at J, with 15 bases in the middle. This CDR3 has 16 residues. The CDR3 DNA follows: TGTGCCAGCAGCTTACAGGGAGGACCCTCCTACAATGAGCAGTTCTTC. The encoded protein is CASSLQGGPSYNEQFF.

For the CDR3, the DNA is TGTGCCAGCAGGGAAGAACTAGCGAGGACAGATACGCAGTATTTT. Its translation is CASREELARTDTQYF. The V and J genes are TRBV5-4 and TRBJ2-3, with 7 bases matching TRBD2. The V segment lost 5 bases and the J segment 3 bases; nucleotides outside the gene matches: 9. The CDR3 loop spans 15 amino acids. The germline V gene has CDR1 SGHNT and CDR2 YYREEE (reference sequence).

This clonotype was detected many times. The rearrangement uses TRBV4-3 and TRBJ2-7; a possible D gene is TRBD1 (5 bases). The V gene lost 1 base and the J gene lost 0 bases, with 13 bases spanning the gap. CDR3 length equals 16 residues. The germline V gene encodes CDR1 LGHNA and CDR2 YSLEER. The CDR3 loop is CASSQGPTGSSYEQYF. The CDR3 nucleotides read TGCGCCAGCAGCCAAGGACCTACAGGCAGCTCCTACGAGCAGTACTTC.

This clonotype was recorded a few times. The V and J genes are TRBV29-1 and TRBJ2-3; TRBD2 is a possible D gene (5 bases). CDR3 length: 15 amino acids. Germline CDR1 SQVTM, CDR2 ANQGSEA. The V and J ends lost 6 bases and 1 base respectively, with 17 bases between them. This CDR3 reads CSVKEHGAGTDTQYF. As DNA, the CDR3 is TGCAGCGTGAAGGAACATGGAGCGGGCACAGATACGCAGTATTTT.

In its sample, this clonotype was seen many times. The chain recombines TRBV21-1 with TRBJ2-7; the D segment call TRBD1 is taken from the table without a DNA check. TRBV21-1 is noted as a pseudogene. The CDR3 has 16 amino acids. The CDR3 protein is CASSKVAGVSPYEQYV. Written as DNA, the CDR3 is TGTGCCAGCAGCAAAGTTGCAGGGGTAAGTCCCTACGAGCAGTACGTC.

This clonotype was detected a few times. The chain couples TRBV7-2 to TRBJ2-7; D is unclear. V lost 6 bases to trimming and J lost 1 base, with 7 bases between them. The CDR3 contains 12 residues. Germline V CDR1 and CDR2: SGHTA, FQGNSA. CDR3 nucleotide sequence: TGTGCCAGCAGAACTAATTCCTACGAGCAGTACTTC. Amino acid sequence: CASRTNSYEQYF.

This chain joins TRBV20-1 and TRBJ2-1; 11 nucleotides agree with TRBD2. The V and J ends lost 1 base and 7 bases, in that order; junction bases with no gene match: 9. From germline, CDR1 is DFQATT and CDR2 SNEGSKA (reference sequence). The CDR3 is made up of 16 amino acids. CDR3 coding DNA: TGCAGTGCTAGAGCCGTACTAGCGGGAGCAGGAAATGAGCAGTTCTTC. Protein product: CSARAVLAGAGNEQFF.

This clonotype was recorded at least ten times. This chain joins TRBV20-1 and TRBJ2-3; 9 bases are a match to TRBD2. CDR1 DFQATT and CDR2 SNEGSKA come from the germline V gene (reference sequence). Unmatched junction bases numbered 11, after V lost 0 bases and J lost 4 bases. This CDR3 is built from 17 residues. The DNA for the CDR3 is TGCAGTGCTAGAGATCCCCGCGGCGGGAGGGCCTCAGATACGCAGTATTTT. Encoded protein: CSARDPRGGRASDTQYF.

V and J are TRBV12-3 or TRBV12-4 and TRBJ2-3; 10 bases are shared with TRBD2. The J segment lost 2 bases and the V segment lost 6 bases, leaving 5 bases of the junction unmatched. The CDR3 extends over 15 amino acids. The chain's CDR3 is CASRLAGMVTDTQYF. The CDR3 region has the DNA TGTGCCAGCAGACTAGCGGGGATGGTCACAGATACGCAGTATTTT.

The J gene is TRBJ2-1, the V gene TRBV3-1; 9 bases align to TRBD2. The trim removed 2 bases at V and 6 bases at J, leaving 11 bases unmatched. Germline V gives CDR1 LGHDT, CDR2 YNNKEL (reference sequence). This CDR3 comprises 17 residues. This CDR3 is CASSQLLQREVGNEQFF. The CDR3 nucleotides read TGTGCCAGCAGCCAACTTTTACAGCGGGAGGTCGGCAATGAGCAGTTCTTC.

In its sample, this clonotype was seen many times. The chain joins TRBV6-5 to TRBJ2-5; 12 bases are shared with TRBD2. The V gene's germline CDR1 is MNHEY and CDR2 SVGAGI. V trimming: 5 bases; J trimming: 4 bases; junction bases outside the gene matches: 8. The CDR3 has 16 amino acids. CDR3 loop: CASSGWTSGEGETQYF. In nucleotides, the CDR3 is TGTGCCAGCAGTGGCTGGACTAGCGGGGAGGGAGAGACCCAGTACTTC.

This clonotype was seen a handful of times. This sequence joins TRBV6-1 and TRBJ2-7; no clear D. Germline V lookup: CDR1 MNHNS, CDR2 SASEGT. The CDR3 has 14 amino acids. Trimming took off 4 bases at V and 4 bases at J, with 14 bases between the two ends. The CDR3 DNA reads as TGTGCCAGCAGTGGACTCTCCGTTCCTTACGAGCAGTACGTC. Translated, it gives CASSGLSVPYEQYV.

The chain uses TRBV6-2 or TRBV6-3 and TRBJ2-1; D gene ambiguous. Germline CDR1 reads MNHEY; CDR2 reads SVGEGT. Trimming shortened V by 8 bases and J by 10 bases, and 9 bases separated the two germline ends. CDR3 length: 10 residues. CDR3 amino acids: CASGIVEQFF. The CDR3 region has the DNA TGTGCCAGCGGGATAGTGGAGCAGTTCTTC.

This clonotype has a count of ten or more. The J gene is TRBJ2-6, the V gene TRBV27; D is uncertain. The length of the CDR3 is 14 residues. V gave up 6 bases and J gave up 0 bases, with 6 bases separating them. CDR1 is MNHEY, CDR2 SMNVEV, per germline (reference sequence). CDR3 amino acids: CASSPLSGANVLTF. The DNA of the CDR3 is TGTGCCAGCAGCCCTCTCTCTGGGGCCAACGTCCTGACTTTC.

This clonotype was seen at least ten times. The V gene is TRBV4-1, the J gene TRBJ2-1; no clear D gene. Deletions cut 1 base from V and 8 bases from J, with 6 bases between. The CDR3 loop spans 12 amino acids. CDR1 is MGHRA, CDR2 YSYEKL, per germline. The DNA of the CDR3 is TGCGCCAGCAGCCAAGCCCGGGATGAGCAGTTCTTC. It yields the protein CASSQARDEQFF.

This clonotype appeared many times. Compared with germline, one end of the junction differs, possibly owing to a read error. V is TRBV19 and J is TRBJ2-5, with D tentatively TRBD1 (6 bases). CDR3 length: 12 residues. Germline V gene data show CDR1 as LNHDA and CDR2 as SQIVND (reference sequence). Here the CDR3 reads CASSIRGEIQYF. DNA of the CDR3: TGTGCCAGTAGTATCAGGGGAGAGATCCAGTACTTC.